Each of the 7 T cell receptor beta chains below was sequenced from the same sample in a study of shared clonotypes between healthy human individuals. The method was immunoSEQ multiplex PCR; TCRdb's version includes in-frame clones alone and lacks a portion of them. Of about 700,000 clones in the sample, approximately 74% were seen once. The sample taken for sequencing was memory CD4+ T cells sorted from blood. The subset is: CD45RA-negative fraction. The receptors shown here come from a woman in her 30s in good health.

The chain has TRBV18 and TRBJ1-3; the D gene is possibly TRBD1 (6 bases). V was trimmed by 1 base and J by 3 bases, leaving 10 bases between them. CDR1 and CDR2 from the germline V gene are KGHSH and LQKENI. The CDR3 runs 15 residues. The CDR3 bases are TGTGCCAGCTCACCACGCTCAGGGGTTGGAAACACCATATATTTT. This codes for CASSPRSGVGNTIYF.

This clone has a handful of counts. This sequence joins TRBV27 and TRBJ1-5, with 10 nucleotides matching TRBD1. Germline assignment: CDR1 MNHEY and CDR2 SMNVEV (reference sequence). Trimming took 5 bases from V and 7 from J; bases not matched to a gene: 14. The CDR3 extends over 17 amino acids. CDR3 protein: CASSLSWGQGMGQPQHF. The CDR3 DNA follows: TGTGCCAGCAGTCTCTCTTGGGGACAGGGGATGGGGCAGCCCCAGCATTTT.

The DNA of the CDR3 is TGCGCCAGCGGGACAGTCTACAATGAGCAGTTCTTC. Its protein is CASGTVYNEQFF. The chain combines TRBV23-1 with TRBJ2-1, with 7 nucleotides matching TRBD1. TRBV23-1 counts as an open reading frame of uncertain function. V was clipped by 8 bases and J by 3 bases; unmatched bases: 1. This CDR3 has 12 residues.

The rearrangement joins TRBV11-2 to TRBJ1-1; the D is unclear. Trimming shortened V by 2 bases and J by 0 bases, and 13 bases separated the two germline ends. The germline gives CDR1 SGHAT, CDR2 FQNNGV. The CDR3 extends over 16 amino acids. The CDR3 DNA sequence: TGTGCCAGCAGCTTAATCCCCGGCAGCCTGAACACTGAAGCTTTCTTT. Its translation: CASSLIPGSLNTEAFF.

In regard to this clone: The same CDR3 also results from other DNA sequences found in this sample. The CDR3 DNA reads TGCGCCAGCAGCCCGGACAGTATATCCTACAATGAGCAGTTCTTC. This gives the protein CASSPDSISYNEQFF. This rearrangement joins TRBV5-1 to TRBJ2-1; weak D call: TRBD1 (6 bases). V was cut by 4 bases and J by 1 base, with 12 bases left in between. Germline V CDR1 and CDR2: SGHRS, YFSETQ. This CDR3 spans 15 amino acids.

Regarding this clone: Within the sample, other DNA sequences also encode this same CDR3. The V gene is TRBV6-5, the J gene TRBJ1-2; D is uncertain. Germline lookup yields CDR1 MNHEY and CDR2 SVGAGI. V lost 0 bases, J lost 4 bases, and 6 bases lay in between. CDR3 size: 13 residues. The CDR3, as DNA: TGTGCCAGCAGTTACTCTGGAGGCTATGGCTACACCTTC. It encodes CASSYSGGYGYTF.

The chain combines TRBV11-2 with TRBJ2-3; D is perhaps TRBD1 or TRBD2 (5 bases each). The germline gives CDR1 SGHAT, CDR2 FQNNGV. This CDR3 contains 13 residues. The germline V and J ends were trimmed by 4 bases and 4 bases, with 9 bases remaining between them. The CDR3 sequence is CASSSRGADTQYF. CDR3 DNA: TGTGCCAGCAGCTCAAGAGGGGCAGATACGCAGTATTTT.